This TCR beta chain was sequenced during a study of T cell changes during pregnancy in multiple sclerosis (dated 2019 in TCRdb). Concerning the study at large: In women with multiple sclerosis, the researchers looked at how the T cell repertoire shifted as pregnancy progressed.

The germline V gene encodes CDR1 SGDLS and CDR2 YYNGEE. V is cut by 0 bases and J by 2 bases, and the space between the germline ends is 5 bases. The CDR3, cysteine through phenylalanine, is 13 amino acids long. Solely the CDR3 DNA is kept, with 39 bases framed from the first base. Library construction relied on the immunoSEQ multiplex PCR assay. TCRdb took over this immuneACCESS table, retaining in-frame rearrangements with V and J assigned. Such tables are incomplete; in checked studies, under half of the missing clones stem from an unresolved V gene, and the remainder is unexplained. For this sample there are 65,000 to 95,000 clones; over 75% appear just once. Together, the top ten hold 1.5% to 2% of the sample. As concerns this clone: What this receptor recognizes is not known. No base qualities exist here, and no much larger clone lies one base off it.

The clonotype comes from a female donor with multiple sclerosis, enrolled in a pregnancy study. This specimen consisted of peripheral blood, obtained before pregnancy. The V gene is TRBV9 and the J gene is TRBJ2-5; no D gene call is confident. The sequenced DNA is TGTGCCAGCAGCGTAGGCACACAAGAGACCCAGTACTTC. Translated, this gives CASSVGTQETQYF.